This T cell receptor (beta chain) emerged from a study of CD8+CD57+ T cells in acquired aplastic anemia. About the study: When averaged, DNA from sorted CD4+ and CD8+ cells came to 3.2 ug. Mean read depth for CD4+ cells from healthy donors was around 11 million.

Genomic DNA, serving as template, underwent TCR beta VDJ and CDR3 profiling. TCRdb independently ran MiXCR on the reads; one entry per CDR3 protein. The sample lists about 400,000 distinct CDR3 sequences, 60% to 80% seen once, with approximately 3.9% in the top ten. Regarding the study as a whole: Patients and controls had CD8+ Simpson's diversity values that were not significantly distinct. Both patients and controls carried the same twenty-nine CD8+ CDR3 sequences.

The sample holds one count of this clonotype. No antigen is known for it. Being one base from a much bigger clone, this may be a read error. The CDR3 has 12 amino acids. V was cut by 1 base and J by 9 bases, with 4 bases left in between. Germline lookup yields CDR1 MNHEY and CDR2 SMNVEV (reference sequence). The V gene is TRBV27, the J gene TRBJ1-6; no reliable D call. The clonotype was recovered from a human donor in good health, serving as a control. Sequencing was carried out using sorted CD4+, CD8+, or CD8+CD57+ T cells (not recorded which) from PBMCs. The CDR3 here is CASSLWSSPLHF. As DNA, the CDR3 is TGTGCCAGCAGTTTATGGAGTTCACCCCTCCACTTT.